This section outlines one TCR beta chain sequence together with its context. Antigen: not known. Germline CDR1 reads ENHRY; CDR2 reads SYGVKD. The CDR3 is made up of 16 amino acids. V shed 4 bases, J shed 4 bases, and the junction held 10 bases outside the gene matches. The data are from a study of a mutant IDH1 vaccine in newly diagnosed glioma. The method was immunoSEQ multiplex PCR; TCRdb's version includes in-frame clones alone and lacks a portion of them. The sample lists over 60,000 clones, 81% occurring once. Indicated time point: week 35, safety follow-up. Every vaccine dose comprised 300 ug of mutant IDH1 20-mer peptide plus topical imiquimod.

The rearrangement joins TRBV10-3 to TRBJ1-5, with 7 bases identical to TRBD1. The origin of this receptor is a middle-aged man with glioma. The sequences come from PBMCs, collected from a glioma patient whose treatment included an IDH1 peptide vaccine. CDR3: CAISAAGQVGNQPQHF. The CDR3 DNA sequence: TGTGCCATCAGTGCCGCTGGACAGGTGGGAAATCAGCCCCAGCATTTT.